One sample yielded the 22 T cell receptor beta chains listed below, sequenced in a study of technical replicates of blood from several donors (dated by TCRdb to 2017 to 2019). The protocol used for the library was the immunoSEQ multiplex PCR assay. TCRdb took this table from immuneACCESS and kept in-frame rearrangements with V and J called. Such tables lack part of the clones; where checked against another copy, unresolved V genes explain under half of the gap, and the rest is unexplained. This sample is represented by 74,000 or so clones; 96% of them were singletons. Roughly 0.35% of the sample lies in the top ten. The sequenced sample was T cells isolated from PBMCs. The receptor source for this set is a human donor in good health.

The rearrangement uses TRBV27 and TRBJ2-3; TRBD2 is a possible D gene (6 bases). The germline gives CDR1 MNHEY, CDR2 SMNVEV (reference sequence). V shed 11 bases and J shed 2 bases, with 17 bases lying between them. The CDR3 extends over 14 amino acids. CDR3 bases: TGTGCCGTATTCCCGTCTAGCGCCACAGATACGCAGTATTTT. Its translation is CAVFPSSATDTQYF.

A single count supports this clone. This chain joins TRBV12-5 and TRBJ1-5; D is unresolved. V shed 3 bases and J shed 7 bases, with 10 bases lying between them. CDR1 is LGHNT and CDR2 is FRNRAP in the germline V gene. The CDR3 has 13 amino acids. The CDR3 is CASGLSLGQPQHF. Here the CDR3 DNA reads TGTGCTAGTGGTTTATCTCTCGGGCAGCCCCAGCATTTT. Complete variable domain (other parts from reference TRBV12-5 and TRBJ1-5): DARVTQTPRHKVTEMGQEVTMRCQPILGHNTVFWYRQTMMQGLELLAYFRNRAPLDDSGMPKDRFSAEMPDATLATLKIQPSEPRDSAVYFCASGLSLGQPQHFGDGTRLSIL.

The chain couples TRBV7-3 to TRBJ2-7; a possible D gene is TRBD2 (5 bases). Deletions cut 5 bases from V and 0 bases from J, with 11 bases between. CDR1 is SGHTA and CDR2 is FQGTGA in the germline V gene. The CDR3 is 14 amino acids. DNA for the CDR3: TGTGCCAGCAGCACTACTAGTAACTCCTACGAGCAGTACTTC. Residues: CASSTTSNSYEQYF.

This clone was found once. The chain couples TRBV4-3 to TRBJ2-3, with 8 nucleotides matching TRBD2. The junction had 12 bases not matched to a gene; V was cut back by 0 bases and J by 4 bases. CDR1 LGHNA and CDR2 YSLEER come from the germline V gene. The CDR3 length is 18 residues. CDR3 residues: CASSQDTPDSGISDTQYF. CDR3 coding DNA: TGCGCCAGCAGCCAAGATACCCCGGATAGCGGGATTTCAGATACGCAGTATTTT.

The chain recombines TRBV5-6 with TRBJ2-5, with a tentative D call TRBD2 (6 bases). CDR1 SGHDT and CDR2 YYEEEE come from the germline V gene. The V end was cut by 3 bases, the J end by 0 bases, with 9 bases between. This CDR3 region has 14 residues. The CDR3 coding sequence is TGTGCCAGCAGCTCCCGGGAGTACCAAGAGACCCAGTACTTC. Amino acids: CASSSREYQETQYF.

V and J are TRBV27 and TRBJ1-2, with no clear D. Germline CDR1 reads MNHEY; CDR2 reads SMNVEV (reference sequence). V was trimmed by 2 bases and J by 1 base, leaving 5 bases between them. This CDR3 spans 13 amino acids. CDR3 coding DNA: TGTGCCAGCAGTTTACGGGATAACTATGGCTACACCTTC. It is translated as CASSLRDNYGYTF.

The V and J genes are TRBV25-1 and TRBJ2-1; a weak D match, TRBD2 (6 bases). The CDR3 runs 14 residues. From germline, CDR1 is MGHDK and CDR2 SYGVNS. Trimming cost V 10 bases and J 5 bases, with 18 bases left between them. DNA of the CDR3: TGTGCCACCAACCCCGGGAGCTGGGACAATGAGCAGTTCTTC. It specifies CATNPGSWDNEQFF.

The chain employs TRBV11-3 and TRBJ2-3, with D maybe TRBD1 (6 bases). Germline V lookup: CDR1 SGHNT, CDR2 YENEEA. The CDR3 sequence is 15 residues long. Trimming cost V 5 bases and J 3 bases, with 15 bases left between them. CDR3 bases: TGTGCCAGCAGCCCCAGGGGCGGGTGGACAGATACGCAGTATTTT. This translates into CASSPRGGWTDTQYF. The whole variable domain, filled in from reference TRBV11-3 and TRBJ2-3, reads EAGVVQSPRYKIIEKKQPVAFWCNPISGHNTLYWYLQNLGQGPELLIRYENEEAVDDSQLPKDRFSAERLKGVDSTLKIQPAELGDSAVYLCASSPRGGWTDTQYFGPGTRLTVL.

This chain joins TRBV2 and TRBJ2-1; D is perhaps TRBD2 (6 bases). CDR3 size: 17 residues. V lost 3 bases to trimming and J lost 0 bases, with 15 bases between them. Germline V CDR1 and CDR2: SNHLY, FYNNEI. DNA of the CDR3: TGTGCCAGCAGTGAGGCTAGCGTCAAGAGCTCCTACAATGAGCAGTTCTTC. This encodes CASSEASVKSSYNEQFF. Using reference TRBV2 and TRBJ2-1 for the parts outside the CDR3, the full variable domain is EPEVTQTPSHQVTQMGQEVILRCVPISNHLYFYWYRQILGQKVEFLVSFYNNEISEKSEIFDDQFSVERPDGSNFTLKIRSTKLEDSAMYFCASSEASVKSSYNEQFFGPGTRLTVL.

This clone was detected only once. In nucleotides, the CDR3 is TGTGCCAGCACCTTCTTGGGCCAGACAAAAAACATTCAGTACTTC. This sequence encodes CASTFLGQTKNIQYF. The gene calls are TRBV5-6 and TRBJ2-4; no clear D. Germline assignment: CDR1 SGHDT and CDR2 YYEEEE. Between the trimmed V and J ends, which lost 6 bases and 4 bases, there was a span of 17 bases. The CDR3 has 15 residues.

The chain recombines TRBV28 with TRBJ1-5; D is possibly TRBD1 (5 bases). V was clipped by 6 bases and J by 7 bases, with 13 bases between them. The germline gives CDR1 MDHEN, CDR2 SYDVKM. The CDR3 is made up of 13 amino acids. The DNA of the CDR3 is TGTGCCAGCAGCTCCCCGGGGGAGCAGCCCCAGCATTTT. Protein sequence: CASSSPGEQPQHF. The variable domain in full, completed from reference TRBV28 and TRBJ1-5, reads DVKVTQSSRYLVKRTGEKVFLECVQDMDHENMFWYRQDPGLGLRLIYFSYDVKMKEKGDIPEGYSVSREKKERFSLILESASTNQTSMYLCASSSPGEQPQHFGDGTRLSIL.

This chain joins TRBV6-5 and TRBJ2-7; TRBD2 aligns across 8 bases. The germline V gene has CDR1 MNHEY and CDR2 SVGAGI. V shed 0 bases, J shed 9 bases, and the junction held 7 bases outside the gene matches. The CDR3 loop spans 14 amino acids. CDR3 in amino acids: CASSYSSGIEGQYF. Written as DNA, the CDR3 is TGTGCCAGCAGTTACTCTAGCGGGATAGAGGGGCAGTACTTC.

The chain recombines TRBV29-1 with TRBJ2-2; no reliable D call. CDR3 length equals 13 residues. V was pared by 3 bases and J by 1 base, with 6 bases between. Germline CDR1 is SQVTM and CDR2 is ANQGSEA. CDR3 nucleotide sequence: TGCAGCGTTGATCGTAGGAACACCGGGGAGCTGTTTTTT. It encodes CSVDRRNTGELFF.

This sequence joins TRBV5-6 and TRBJ1-1, with 7 positions matching TRBD1. The length of the CDR3 is 13 residues. J gave up 6 bases and V 5 bases, and 7 bases lay outside the gene matches. In germline, CDR1 is SGHDT, CDR2 YYEEEE. Written as DNA, the CDR3 is TGTGCCAGCAGTCCGACAGGGATTCCTGAAGCTTTCTTT. It is translated as CASSPTGIPEAFF. Variable domain in full (rest from reference TRBV5-6 and TRBJ1-1): DAGVTQSPTHLIKTRGQQVTLRCSPKSGHDTVSWYQQALGQGPQFIFQYYEEEERQRGNFPDRFSGHQFPNYSSELNVNALLLGDSALYLCASSPTGIPEAFFGQGTRLTVV.

The chain links TRBV5-8 to TRBJ1-2; D gene ambiguous. Trimming left V 0 bases short and J 0 bases short, with 9 bases between. The germline CDR1 and CDR2 sequences are SGHTS and YDEGEE. CDR3 size: 15 residues. CDR3 nucleotide sequence: TGTGCCAGCAGCTTGGTTGGCGGAACTAACTATGGCTACACCTTC. Residues: CASSLVGGTNYGYTF.

This clone has just one count. The chain links TRBV4-1 to TRBJ1-1; weak D call: TRBD1 (6 bases). Per the germline V gene, CDR1 is MGHRA and CDR2 is YSYEKL. V gave up 3 bases and J gave up 1 base, with 6 bases separating them. The CDR3 spans 13 residues. The DNA of the CDR3 is TGCGCCAGCAGCCAGGGGGCGAACACTGAAGCTTTCTTT. Protein product: CASSQGANTEAFF.

J is TRBJ2-7 and V is TRBV28, with TRBD2 identical over 8 bases. This CDR3 comprises 14 residues. Unmatched junction bases numbered 6, after V lost 8 bases and J lost 0 bases. Per germline, CDR1 MDHEN and CDR2 SYDVKM. Here the CDR3 reads CASGRAGDSYEQYF. The CDR3 region has the DNA TGTGCCAGCGGTCGAGCGGGAGACTCCTACGAGCAGTACTTC.

This chain uses TRBV5-8 with TRBJ1-5; possibly TRBD1 for D (6 bases). Trimming pared 8 bases from V and 0 bases from J, leaving 15 bases between. Germline V gene sequence: CDR1 SGHTS, CDR2 YDEGEE. The CDR3 runs to 15 residues. CDR3 region: CASNQGQYSNQPQHF. The CDR3 bases are TGTGCCAGTAATCAGGGGCAATATAGCAATCAGCCCCAGCATTTT.

The chain recombines TRBV7-2 with TRBJ2-7; 10 positions match TRBD2. V trimming: 5 bases; J trimming: 5 bases; junction bases outside the gene matches: 15. The CDR3 runs to 17 residues. CDR1 SGHTA and CDR2 FQGNSA come from the germline V gene. The CDR3 spells CASSLGGVAGGMNEQYF. Written as DNA, the CDR3 is TGTGCCAGCAGCCTGGGGGGGGTAGCGGGAGGTATGAACGAGCAGTACTTC.

V and J are TRBV7-2 and TRBJ2-7; the match to TRBD2 covers 12 bases. Unmatched junction bases numbered 5, after V lost 5 bases and J lost 3 bases. The CDR3 consists of 15 residues. The V gene's germline CDR1 is SGHTA and CDR2 FQGNSA. This CDR3 reads CASSPGLAGSYEQYF. For the CDR3, the DNA is TGTGCCAGCAGCCCTGGACTAGCGGGAAGCTACGAGCAGTACTTC.

The V gene is TRBV5-1, the J gene TRBJ2-1; a possible D gene is TRBD2 (6 bases). The V end lost 0 bases, the J end lost 7 bases, and 11 bases lay between the germline ends. Germline assignment: CDR1 SGHRS and CDR2 YFSETQ. CDR3 length: 14 residues. The CDR3 is CASSLAREWNEQFF. CDR3 in DNA: TGCGCCAGCAGCTTGGCCCGGGAGTGGAATGAGCAGTTCTTC.

This rearrangement joins TRBV2 to TRBJ2-2; TRBD2 matches at 13 bases. Germline trimming cut 2 bases from V and 7 bases from J; bases unmatched to any gene: 4. CDR1 and CDR2 from the germline V gene are SNHLY and FYNNEI. The CDR3 covers 16 residues. The CDR3 protein is CASSESGLAGVGELFF. The CDR3 nucleotides are TGTGCCAGCAGTGAATCCGGACTAGCGGGAGTCGGGGAGCTGTTTTTT.